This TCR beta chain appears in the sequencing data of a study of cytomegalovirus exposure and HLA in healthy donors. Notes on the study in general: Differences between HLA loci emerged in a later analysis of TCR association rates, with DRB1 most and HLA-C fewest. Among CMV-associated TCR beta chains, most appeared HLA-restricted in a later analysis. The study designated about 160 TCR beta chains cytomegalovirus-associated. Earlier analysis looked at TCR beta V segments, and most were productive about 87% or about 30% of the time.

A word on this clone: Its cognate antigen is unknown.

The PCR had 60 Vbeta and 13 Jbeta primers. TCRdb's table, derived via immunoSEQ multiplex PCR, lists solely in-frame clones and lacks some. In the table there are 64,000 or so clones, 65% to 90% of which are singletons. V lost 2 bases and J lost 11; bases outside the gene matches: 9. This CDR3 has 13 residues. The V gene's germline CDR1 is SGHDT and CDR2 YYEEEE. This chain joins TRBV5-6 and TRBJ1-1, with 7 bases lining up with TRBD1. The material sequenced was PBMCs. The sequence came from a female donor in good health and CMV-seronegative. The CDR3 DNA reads TGTGCCAGCAGCTTTCAGATGGCCAGGGGGGCTTTCTTT. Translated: CASSFQMARGAFF. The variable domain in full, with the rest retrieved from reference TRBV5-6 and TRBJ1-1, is DAGVTQSPTHLIKTRGQQVTLRCSPKSGHDTVSWYQQALGQGPQFIFQYYEEEERQRGNFPDRFSGHQFPNYSSELNVNALLLGDSALYLCASSFQMARGAFFGQGTRLTVV.